This TCR beta chain derives from a study of CD8 T cells in ankylosing spondylitis. The germline V and J ends were trimmed by 6 bases and 5 bases, with 16 bases remaining between them. CDR3 length: 14 amino acids. Germline V gives CDR1 SQVTM, CDR2 ANQGSEA. TCR beta libraries were made by quantitative 5'-RACE with molecular barcodes. TCRdb reprocessed the 5' RACE reads via MiXCR and lists one record per CDR3 protein. This sample has about 350,000 distinct CDR3 sequences, with roughly 20% found just once. Study-level points and caveats: Disease-linked clones were reportedly significantly enriched in matched ankylosing spondylitis synovial fluid. CD8+ disease-linked clones were present at relatively low frequencies in blood. About eight highly homologous variants made up a TCR beta motif that seemed to typify ankylosing spondylitis blood.

Of note for this clonotype: Its target is unknown.

The sequence was obtained from a male donor with ankylosing spondylitis or in good health (not recorded which). The V gene is TRBV29-1, the J gene TRBJ2-2; D is perhaps TRBD1 (5 bases). The specimen sequenced was blood, either unsorted or a sorted T cell fraction (not recorded which). The CDR3 DNA is TGCAGCGTAGATGTCCAGGGCATAACCGGGGAGCTGTTTTTT. It specifies CSVDVQGITGELFF.